The 14 T cell receptor beta chains given below trace back to one sample, sequenced in a study of CD8 T cells in ankylosing spondylitis. TCRdb redid the calling of the 5' RACE reads with MiXCR, one entry per CDR3 protein. This repertoire shows about 340,000 distinct CDR3 sequences, about 14% found once; its top ten account for around 0.99%. Sequencing was done on a sample of blood, either unsorted or a sorted T cell fraction (not recorded which). Receptor source: a male donor with ankylosing spondylitis or in good health (not recorded which).

The V call is TRBV5-1, the J call TRBJ1-6; TRBD1 matches 7 bases. V lost 4 bases and J lost 4; bases outside the gene matches: 2. CDR3 length equals 14 residues. Germline V lookup: CDR1 SGHRS, CDR2 YFSETQ. The DNA of the CDR3 is TGCGCCAGCAGCACACAGGGGTATAATTCACCCCTCCACTTT. It translates to CASSTQGYNSPLHF.

Only a few counts were recorded for this clonotype. This chain joins TRBV10-2 and TRBJ1-5; D not resolved. V was cut by 3 bases and J by 6 bases, with 6 bases left in between. Germline assignment: CDR1 WSHSY and CDR2 SAAADI. The CDR3 spans 12 residues. The DNA of the CDR3 is TGCGCCAGCAGTGAAGATTCTCAGCCCCAGCATTTT. This encodes CASSEDSQPQHF.

This clonotype was observed a handful of times. The rearrangement links TRBV3-1 to TRBJ2-1, with 8 bases matching TRBD2. The ends lost 4 bases at V and 9 bases at J; junction bases unmatched: 5. Per germline, CDR1 LGHDT and CDR2 YNNKEL (reference sequence). CDR3 size: 13 residues. The chain's CDR3 is CASSPGREGEQFF. CDR3 sequence (DNA): TGTGCCAGCAGCCCCGGACGGGAGGGTGAGCAGTTCTTC.

This clonotype was found once. This chain links TRBV7-9 with TRBJ1-2; unclear D gene. From germline, CDR1 is SEHNR and CDR2 FQNEAQ (reference sequence). The V and J ends lost 4 bases and 3 bases respectively, with 12 bases between them. The CDR3 runs 14 residues. The chain's CDR3 is CASSWAVGDYGYTF. Written as DNA, the CDR3 is TGTGCCAGCAGCTGGGCCGTCGGAGACTATGGCTACACCTTC.

This clonotype appeared once. This sequence joins TRBV4-1 and TRBJ2-5; 11 bases map to TRBD1. Per germline, CDR1 MGHRA and CDR2 YSYEKL. The length of the CDR3 is 17 residues. Trimming cost V 3 bases and J 5 bases; bases outside gene matches: 11. This CDR3 is CASSHVGQGAKRETQYF. Here the CDR3 DNA reads TGCGCCAGCAGCCATGTAGGACAGGGGGCAAAAAGGGAGACCCAGTACTTC.

On this clonotype: One base away lies a much larger clone, so this may be a sequencing read error. The missing conserved phenylalanine or tryptophan at the end of this CDR3 makes a read error likely. The chain couples TRBV12-3 or TRBV12-4 to TRBJ2-7; D may be TRBD2 (5 bases). The CDR3 contains 12 residues. The ends were cut back, 3 bases at V and 6 bases at J, with 9 bases in the middle. This chain's CDR3 is CASSFHGVEQYL. CDR3 in DNA: TGTGCCAGCAGTTTCCACGGGGTCGAGCAGTACTTG.

This clonotype was picked up a small number of times. The gene calls are TRBV12-3 or TRBV12-4 and TRBJ2-2, with D perhaps TRBD2 (6 bases). The CDR3 has 16 amino acids. V lost 4 bases and J 1 base, leaving 13 bases between the germline ends. CDR3 coding DNA: TGTGCCAGCAGTTGGGGGGAACTGTTGAACACCGGGGAGCTGTTTTTT. Translated: CASSWGELLNTGELFF.

The chain is built from TRBV10-1 and TRBJ2-1, with D possibly being TRBD1 (6 bases). This CDR3 is built from 13 residues. Trimming cost V 7 bases and J 9 bases, with 16 bases left between them. Germline V gene sequence: CDR1 WNHNN, CDR2 SYGVQD (reference sequence). CDR3 region: CASKVTGSGEQFF. CDR3 nucleotides: TGCGCCAGCAAGGTTACAGGGAGTGGTGAGCAGTTCTTC.

This clonotype has a handful of counts. A far larger clone is a single base away, which makes a read error likely. The chain carries TRBV11-3 and TRBJ2-3; no firm D call. Trimming pared 3 bases from V and 5 bases from J, leaving 6 bases between. Germline V gene lookup returns CDR1 SGHNT and CDR2 YENEEA. The CDR3 spans 12 residues. CDR3 DNA: TGTGCCAGCAGCTTGGGAAAAGATACGCAGTATTTT. Translation: CASSLGKDTQYF.

Written as DNA, the CDR3 is TGTGCCAGCAGTGAAGCTCTAGCGGGGGGCCAAGAGACCCAGTACTTC. It codes for CASSEALAGGQETQYF. The V call is TRBV6-1, the J call TRBJ2-5, with 11 nucleotides matching TRBD2. The CDR3 spans 16 residues. V was pared by 0 bases and J by 1 base, with 1 base of the junction left unmatched. The V gene's germline CDR1 is MNHNS and CDR2 SASEGT.

There are many counts of this clonotype. The chain couples TRBV5-1 to TRBJ1-2, with TRBD1 as a possible D gene (6 bases). Trimming removed 3 bases from V and 1 base from J, with 13 bases in between. The CDR3 spans 15 residues. Germline-derived CDR1 and CDR2 are SGHRS and YFSETQ. This CDR3 is CASSSSGTLNYGYTF. In DNA form, the CDR3 reads TGCGCCAGCAGCTCCTCCGGGACACTTAACTATGGCTACACCTTC.

V gene TRBV11-2 combines with J gene TRBJ1-3; D may be TRBD1 (6 bases). V was cut by 5 bases and J by 1 base, with 21 bases left in between. Germline V gene lookup returns CDR1 SGHAT and CDR2 FQNNGV. The CDR3 totals 18 residues. The CDR3 region has the DNA TGTGCCAGCAGCCCGGTCCCGGGACATAGAGGGTCTGGAAACACCATATATTTT. This sequence encodes CASSPVPGHRGSGNTIYF.

The chain is built from TRBV12-3 or TRBV12-4 and TRBJ2-5, with unresolved D. The CDR3 sequence is 15 residues long. Trimming pared 7 bases from V and 0 bases from J, leaving 15 bases between. CDR3 region: CASTPRDGYQETQYF. The CDR3 coding sequence is TGTGCCAGCACCCCTAGAGACGGGTACCAAGAGACCCAGTACTTC.

The genes are TRBV6-1 and TRBJ2-1; 10 bases are shared with TRBD2. The CDR3 is made up of 20 amino acids. Losses at the gene ends were 2 bases for V and 6 bases for J; bases not matched to a gene: 19. Per the germline V gene, CDR1 is MNHNS and CDR2 is SASEGT. Here the CDR3 reads CASSENPTLGKAGGRNEQFF. The CDR3 bases are TGTGCCAGCAGTGAAAACCCGACGCTGGGGAAAGCGGGGGGGCGCAATGAGCAGTTCTTC.